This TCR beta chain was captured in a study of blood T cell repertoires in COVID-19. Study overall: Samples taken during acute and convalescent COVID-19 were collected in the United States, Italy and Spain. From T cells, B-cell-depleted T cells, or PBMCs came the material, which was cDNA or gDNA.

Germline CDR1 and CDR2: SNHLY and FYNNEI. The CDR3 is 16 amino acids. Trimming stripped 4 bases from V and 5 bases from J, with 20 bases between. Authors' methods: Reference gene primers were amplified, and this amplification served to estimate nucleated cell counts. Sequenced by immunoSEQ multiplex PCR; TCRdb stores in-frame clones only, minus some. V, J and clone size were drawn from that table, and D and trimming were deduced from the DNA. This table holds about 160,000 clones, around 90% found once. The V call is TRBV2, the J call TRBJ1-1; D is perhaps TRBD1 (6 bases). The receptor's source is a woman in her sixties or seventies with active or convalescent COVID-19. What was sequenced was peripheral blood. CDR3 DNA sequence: TGTGCCAGCAGTGGATCCCCAGAGGGGGGGCGGACTGAAGCTTTCTTT. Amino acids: CASSGSPEGGRTEAFF.